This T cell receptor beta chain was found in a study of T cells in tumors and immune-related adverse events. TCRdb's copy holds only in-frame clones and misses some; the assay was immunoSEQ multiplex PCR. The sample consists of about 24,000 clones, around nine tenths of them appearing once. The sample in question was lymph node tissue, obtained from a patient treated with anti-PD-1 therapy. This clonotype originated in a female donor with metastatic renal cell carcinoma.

Here the CDR3 reads CASSGQSMTEAFF. DNA for the CDR3: TGTGCCAGTAGCGGACAATCTATGACTGAAGCTTTCTTT. This chain uses TRBV19 with TRBJ1-1; D may be TRBD1 (5 bases). With 6 bases removed from V and 5 bases from J, the gap between germline ends came to 13 bases. Looked up from germline, CDR1 is LNHDA and CDR2 is SQIVND (reference sequence). This CDR3 spans 13 amino acids.